This TCR beta chain originates from a study of Ad26.COV2.S vaccination and SARS-CoV-2 variants. Whole-study results and caveats: Analyses that measured TCR breadth and depth may have underestimated total T cell responses.

This clone was found once. Antigen specificity is unknown. Clones were read by immunoSEQ multiplex PCR, and TCRdb kept only the in-frame ones, dropping some. The sample holds some 340,000 clones, more than 70% seen once. Treatment denoted: around 19 received Ad26.COV2.S at low or high dose, single or two shots; 5 received placebo; per-sample allocation not given. Sample collection was performed on day 63 after the first vaccine or placebo injection. The material sequenced was peripheral blood, taken in a trial of Ad26.COV2.S vaccine versus placebo. The clonotype was recovered from a person aged 18-60 years who received the Ad26.COV2.S COVID-19 vaccine or a placebo.

CDR3 nucleotide sequence: TGTGCCAGCAGCCCCGAGGCCAGGGATTTTTGGGACACTGAAGCTTTCTTT. Protein sequence: CASSPEARDFWDTEAFF. The chain uses TRBV21-1 and TRBJ1-1; whether TRBD1, the table's D call, matches the DNA was not checked. TRBV21-1 is flagged as a pseudogene. The CDR3 has 17 amino acids.